This is a list of T cell receptor beta chains from one sample in a study of T cell repertoires in cytomegalovirus infection. What these receptors recognize is not known. In TCRdb, the reads were re-called with MiXCR into one record per CDR3 protein. The sample yields 650,000 to 850,000 distinct CDR3 sequences, about 27% seen once. This sample comprised cultured CD8+ T cells from PBMCs, obtained from culture after CMV antigen stimulation. These receptors were taken from a human donor in good health (CMV status not recorded). Some clones in this sample may be carry-over from other donors' samples. Both conserved end residues are part of each CDR3. D genes are given only for firm matches. Not all rows give a size; the values are once, few, many and, for expanded clones, a class.

clone_size	v_call	j_call	d_call	cdr3_nt	cdr3_aa
few	TRBV15	TRBJ2-2	.	TGTGCCACCAGCTTGTCCGGCCCAGGGTACACCGGGGAGCTGTTTTTT	CATSLSGPGYTGELFF
.	TRBV12-3/TRBV12-4	TRBJ2-3	.	TGTGCCAGCAGTTTCGGACAGATCCCACACACAGATACGCAGTATTTT	CASSFGQIPHTDTQYF
.	TRBV12-3/TRBV12-4	TRBJ2-7	TRBD2	TGTGCCAGCAGTGGACTAGCAGTCGAGCAGTACTTC	CASSGLAVEQYF
many	TRBV12-3/TRBV12-4	TRBJ1-1	.	TGTGCCAGCAGCGTGAAATGGGGGAATGAAGCTTTCTTT	CASSVKWGNEAFF
few	TRBV6-5	TRBJ1-4	.	TGTGCCAGCAGTTACTCCACAGCGAAACGGGAAAAACTGTTTTTT	CASSYSTAKREKLFF
few	TRBV25-1	TRBJ1-2	TRBD1	TGTGCCAGCAGTGGCCAAACAGGGGACGGAAAGGGGACGTCTTATGGCTACACCTTC	CASSGQTGDGKGTSYGYTF
.	TRBV10-1	TRBJ1-2	TRBD1	TGCGCCAGCAGCGGACAGGGGTGGACCCGCGGCTACACCTTC	CASSGQGWTRGYTF
.	TRBV5-5	TRBJ2-2	TRBD1	TGTGCCAGCAGCTTGGGCCTCGGACAGGGGGCGAGCACCGGGGAGCTGTTTTTT	CASSLGLGQGASTGELFF
few	TRBV7-4	TRBJ2-5	TRBD1	TGTGCCAGCAGTCCAACAGGGGGCCAGGACCAAGAGACCCAGTACTTC	CASSPTGGQDQETQYF
few	TRBV4-2	TRBJ2-7	TRBD2	TGTGCCAGCAGCCGTACCGGGACTACAACCTACGAGCAGTACTTC	CASSRTGTTTYEQYF
few	TRBV28	TRBJ2-1	.	TGTGCCAGCAGTTCTCCAGGCTGGGGCTCCTACAATGAGCAGTTCTTC	CASSSPGWGSYNEQFF
many	TRBV7-6	TRBJ2-3	TRBD2	TGTGCCAGCAGCTTAAATAGCGGGGGTTACACAGATACGCAGTATTTT	CASSLNSGGYTDTQYF
.	TRBV14	TRBJ2-3	.	TGTGCCAGCAGCCAAGTCCCACCAATCCAGGGGCCATTTTCCACAGATACGCAGTATTTT	CASSQVPPIQGPFSTDTQYF
once	TRBV19	TRBJ1-2	TRBD1	TGTGCCAGTAGTACATGGACAGGCCTGAACTATGGCTACACCTTC	CASSTWTGLNYGYTF
.	TRBV9	TRBJ2-5	TRBD1	TGTGCCAGCAGCTTAAGACAGGGGGGCCCACAAGAGACCCAGTACTTC	CASSLRQGGPQETQYF
many	TRBV7-8	TRBJ2-3	.	TGTGCCAGCAGTAACACAGATACGCAGTATTTT	CASSNTDTQYF
.	TRBV27	TRBJ2-1	.	TGTGCCAGCAGTTACCCCGGAGGTATGTTCTTC	CASSYPGGMFF